This TCR beta chain emerged from a study of T cell responses to AZD1222 COVID-19 vaccine. The method was immunoSEQ multiplex PCR; TCRdb's version includes in-frame clones alone and lacks a portion of them. The sample lists some 150,000 clones; more than 85% were seen once. The CDR3 runs to 15 residues. The V end lost 5 bases, the J end lost 3 bases, and 14 bases lay between the germline ends. Germline V gene data show CDR1 as LNHDA and CDR2 as SQIVND (reference sequence). The sequences come from peripheral blood, collected on day 0 of AZD1222 vaccination. The sequence was obtained from an adult in good health. This rearrangement joins TRBV19 to TRBJ1-3; perhaps TRBD1 as D (6 bases). The CDR3 nucleotides are TGTGCCAGTAGTCCCGGGACACAGATTGGAAACACCATATATTTT. As protein: CASSPGTQIGNTIYF.